The 14 T cell receptor beta chains below come from one sample, sequenced in a study of control samples from healthy donors and cancer patients. This table comes from immunoSEQ multiplex PCR, and its TCRdb copy is limited to in-frame clones, with some not included. The sample has about 150,000 clones; about 94% are singletons. The sequencing input was blood. The source of these receptors is a woman aged 40 to 50 in good health.

The CDR3 DNA follows: TGTGCCAGTAGTCCGCCCGGGGGACGCGAGCAGTACTTC. Its translation: CASSPPGGREQYF. The chain recombines TRBV19 with TRBJ2-7; D might be TRBD2 (6 bases). This CDR3 is built from 13 residues. Trimming removed 5 bases from V and 6 bases from J, with 14 bases in between. In germline, CDR1 is LNHDA, CDR2 SQIVND (reference sequence).

The CDR3 is CASSLVGTVMTSYEQYF. As DNA, the CDR3 is TGTGCCAGCAGCTTAGTTGGGACAGTAATGACCTCCTACGAGCAGTACTTC. The chain joins TRBV7-2 to TRBJ2-7; 7 bases align to TRBD1. CDR1 and CDR2 from the germline V gene are SGHTA and FQGNSA. This CDR3 is 17 amino acids long. The junction had 9 bases not matched to a gene; V was cut back by 1 base and J by 0 bases.

The chain carries TRBV5-1 and TRBJ2-1; D is undetermined. V lost 0 bases to trimming and J lost 7 bases, with 14 bases between them. Germline CDR1 is SGHRS and CDR2 is YFSETQ. The CDR3 length is 15 residues. The CDR3 region is CASSLARTRSNEQFF. In nucleotides, the CDR3 is TGCGCCAGCAGCTTGGCTCGCACTCGTTCAAATGAGCAGTTCTTC.

The chain recombines TRBV9 with TRBJ1-1; D gene uncertain. The length of the CDR3 is 15 residues. Trimming took off 0 bases at V and 3 bases at J, with 12 bases between the two ends. Germline CDR1 and CDR2: SGDLS and YYNGEE. CDR3 sequence (DNA): TGTGCCAGCAGCGTAGAACCTGGGATGGACACTGAAGCTTTCTTT. It is translated as CASSVEPGMDTEAFF.

This clone was seen a handful of times. V gene TRBV3-1 (or the pseudogene TRBV3-2) combines with J gene TRBJ1-2; a weak D match, TRBD1 (5 bases). The CDR3 loop spans 14 amino acids. V was cut by 0 bases and J by 7 bases, with 12 bases left in between. CDR1 is LGHDT, CDR2 YNNKEL, per germline (reference sequence). The DNA for the CDR3 is TGTGCCAGCAGCCAAGATCGATCCGGGACTGGCTACACCTTC. Translation: CASSQDRSGTGYTF.

The chain employs TRBV2 and TRBJ2-5; D is perhaps TRBD1 (5 bases). V shed 0 bases and J shed 7 bases, with 12 bases lying between them. There are 14 residues in the CDR3. The germline V gene encodes CDR1 SNHLY and CDR2 FYNNEI. The CDR3 reads CASSEALKRGTQYF. The CDR3 region has the DNA TGTGCCAGCAGTGAAGCGCTCAAAAGGGGGACCCAGTACTTC.

The rearrangement joins TRBV10-1 to TRBJ1-1; D is ambiguous. V was clipped by 5 bases and J by 2 bases, with 15 bases between them. The CDR3 is made up of 15 amino acids. Germline V lookup: CDR1 WNHNN, CDR2 SYGVQD (reference sequence). The CDR3 region has the DNA TGCGCCAGCAGTAGAAAGAGGAATCCTAACACTGAAGCTTTCTTT. Encoded protein: CASSRKRNPNTEAFF.

The V call is TRBV10-3, the J call TRBJ1-1; no firm D call. V shed 3 bases and J shed 1 base, with 9 bases lying between them. The length of the CDR3 is 14 residues. Per the germline V gene, CDR1 is ENHRY and CDR2 is SYGVKD. CDR3 amino acids: CAISDYTENTEAFF. CDR3 bases: TGTGCCATCAGTGATTATACAGAGAACACTGAAGCTTTCTTT.

The V gene is TRBV29-1, the J gene TRBJ2-7; D gene ambiguous. Germline CDR1 is SQVTM and CDR2 is ANQGSEA. The V end was cut by 5 bases, the J end by 2 bases, with 16 bases between. The CDR3 spans 14 residues. CDR3 sequence: CSVSLRDATYEQYF. DNA of the CDR3: TGCAGCGTTAGCCTCCGTGACGCTACCTACGAGCAGTACTTC.

This clone showed up just once. The rearrangement uses TRBV5-6 and TRBJ1-1; D is undetermined. Germline CDR1 SGHDT, CDR2 YYEEEE. With 6 bases removed from V and 1 base from J, the gap between germline ends came to 16 bases. This CDR3 comprises 15 residues. As DNA, the CDR3 is TGTGCCAGCACCATGACATCGAGGCAGAACACTGAAGCTTTCTTT. Translation gives CASTMTSRQNTEAFF.

DNA for the CDR3: TGTGCCAGCAGCGTAGTAGGGGGCGGTGGTGAAGCTTTCTTT. It encodes CASSVVGGGGEAFF. The genes are TRBV9 and TRBJ1-1, with 7 bases matching TRBD1. This CDR3 comprises 14 residues. Germline CDR1 and CDR2: SGDLS and YYNGEE. With V trimmed by 0 bases and J by 7 bases, 6 bases remained unmatched. The whole variable domain, remainder taken from reference TRBV9 and TRBJ1-1, is DSGVTQTPKHLITATGQRVTLRCSPRSGDLSVYWYQQSLDQGLQFLIQYYNGEERAKGNILERFSAQQFPDLHSELNLSSLELGDSALYFCASSVVGGGGEAFFGQGTRLTVV.

The chain is built from TRBV4-1 and TRBJ1-2; tentative D call: TRBD1 (6 bases). This CDR3 spans 16 amino acids. V gave up 1 base and J gave up 5 bases, with 17 bases separating them. Germline CDR1 is MGHRA and CDR2 is YSYEKL. CDR3 protein: CASSQGQAGLEYGYTF. The CDR3 DNA is TGCGCCAGCAGCCAAGGACAGGCTGGATTGGAGTATGGCTACACCTTC.

The CDR3 loop is CASSDPRAGGPREQFF. DNA for the CDR3: TGTGCCAGCAGTGATCCGAGAGCGGGAGGCCCTAGGGAGCAGTTCTTC. V gene TRBV2 combines with J gene TRBJ2-1; 9 positions agree with TRBD2. CDR3 length equals 16 residues. Per the germline V gene, CDR1 is SNHLY and CDR2 is FYNNEI. V lost 3 bases to trimming and J lost 10 bases; unmatched junction nucleotides: 13.

This clone appeared a single time. The chain recombines TRBV5-6 with TRBJ2-5; D ambiguous. V was clipped by 1 base and J by 3 bases, with 13 bases between them. Looked up from germline, CDR1 is SGHDT and CDR2 is YYEEEE. The CDR3 length is 15 residues. The CDR3: CASSLPVKWEETQYF. CDR3 bases: TGTGCCAGCAGCTTGCCTGTAAAGTGGGAAGAGACCCAGTACTTC.